This paragraph covers one T cell receptor beta chain sequence. A far larger clone lies a single base away; this is likely a read error. Time point meaning: persistent/refractory GD, antithyroid drugs over 5 years with positive TRAb. Researchers made the TCR library from RNA that was extracted from PBMCs. The sample belongs to a study of regulatory T cells in long-lasting Graves disease. Building the TCR beta libraries relied on iRepertoire HTBI primers, and CDR3 regions underwent Arm-PCR. One entry per CDR3 protein, called by TCRdb with MiXCR from the multiplex PCR reads. The table includes approximately 350,000 distinct CDR3 sequences, 20% to 25% detected once. The germline V gene has CDR1 MNHNS and CDR2 SASEGT. The CDR3 totals 17 residues. The V segment lost 5 bases and the J segment 2 bases; nucleotides outside the gene matches: 13.

The starting material was peripheral blood mononuclear cells (PBMCs), obtained when the disease was refractory, from a patient treated with antithyroid drugs. The receptor was isolated from a middle-aged woman with Graves disease. This chain joins TRBV6-1 and TRBJ2-5; 8 nucleotides agree with TRBD2. CDR3 DNA: TGTGCCAGCAGTCACTCGATCCGGGAGGGGAAACAAGAGACCCAGTACTTC. Translated: CASSHSIREGKQETQYF.